These 32 T cell receptor beta chains were sequenced from one sample in a study of shared clonotypes between healthy human individuals. Profiling relied on immunoSEQ multiplex PCR, and the TCRdb table lists in-frame clones only, not all of them. The table includes approximately 2.3 million clones, roughly 93% detected once. Sequencing was carried out using naive CD4+ T cells from PBMCs. Described subset: CD45RA+ positively selected. The source is a man younger than 35 in good health. Some clones in this sample may be carry-over from other donors' samples.

Comments on this clone: The same CDR3 can be traced to other DNA sequences in this sample. The chain has TRBV9 and TRBJ1-3, with unresolved D. Per the germline V gene, CDR1 is SGDLS and CDR2 is YYNGEE. The CDR3 loop spans 14 amino acids. The ends were cut back, 0 bases at V and 2 bases at J, with 6 bases in the middle. In nucleotides, the CDR3 is TGTGCCAGCAGCGTAGCCGGGCCTGGAAACACCATATATTTT. It is translated as CASSVAGPGNTIYF.

This chain joins TRBV30 and TRBJ1-2, with a weak D call TRBD1 (5 bases). This CDR3 contains 14 residues. The V end was cut by 0 bases, the J end by 0 bases, with 8 bases between. CDR1 and CDR2 from the germline V gene are GTSNPN and SVGIG (reference sequence). The CDR3 DNA reads TGTGCCTGGAGTGTGGGGGGACCTAACTATGGCTACACCTTC. It codes for CAWSVGGPNYGYTF.

This chain links TRBV6-5 with TRBJ1-3; D is possibly TRBD1 (6 bases). The CDR3 runs to 14 residues. V was trimmed by 9 bases and J by 0 bases, leaving 12 bases between them. Looked up from germline, CDR1 is MNHEY and CDR2 is SVGAGI. The CDR3 coding sequence is TGTGCCAGTAGAGGGGGTTACTCTGGAAACACCATATATTTT. Protein product: CASRGGYSGNTIYF.

The CDR3 here is CASSYYVGSSYEQYF. The CDR3 bases are TGTGCCAGCAGTTACTATGTGGGTAGCTCGTACGAGCAGTACTTC. V gene TRBV6-5 combines with J gene TRBJ2-7; D call uncertain. From germline, CDR1 is MNHEY and CDR2 SVGAGI. Trimming cost V 1 base and J 4 bases, with 14 bases left between them. The CDR3 spans 15 residues.

J is TRBJ1-2 and V is TRBV28, with a weak D call TRBD1 (5 bases). The CDR3 loop spans 15 amino acids. Germline-derived CDR1 and CDR2 are MDHEN and SYDVKM. The V gene lost 1 base and the J gene lost 5 bases, with 14 bases spanning the gap. This CDR3 is CASSLLGDPPYGYTF. CDR3 nucleotide sequence: TGTGCCAGCAGTTTATTGGGGGATCCACCTTATGGCTACACCTTC.

The genes are TRBV6-5 and TRBJ2-7; the D is unclear. CDR3 length: 12 residues. The germline gives CDR1 MNHEY, CDR2 SVGAGI. The V end lost 7 bases, the J end lost 4 bases, and 11 bases lay between the germline ends. The CDR3 nucleotides are TGTGCCAGCAACGGGTCCCCATACGAGCAGTACTTC. This codes for CASNGSPYEQYF.

The V gene is TRBV5-1, the J gene TRBJ2-7, with D perhaps given as TRBD1 or TRBD2 (5 bases each). V lost 4 bases and J 2 bases, leaving 13 bases between the germline ends. CDR1 is SGHRS and CDR2 is YFSETQ in the germline V gene. The CDR3 length is 14 residues. CDR3 loop: CASSERPGPYEQYF. The CDR3 DNA reads TGCGCCAGCAGCGAGAGACCGGGACCCTACGAGCAGTACTTC.

The chain recombines TRBV29-1 with TRBJ2-1; D possibly corresponds to TRBD1 (5 bases). The CDR3 length is 15 residues. With 5 bases removed from V and 0 bases from J, the gap between germline ends came to 14 bases. The germline gives CDR1 SQVTM, CDR2 ANQGSEA. DNA of the CDR3: TGCAGCGTTCCCCCCAGGGCAAGCTCCTACAATGAGCAGTTCTTC. Translated, it gives CSVPPRASSYNEQFF.

The J gene is TRBJ2-7, the V gene TRBV28; 10 nucleotides match TRBD1. The CDR3 length is 15 residues. V shed 6 bases, J shed 0 bases, and the junction held 5 bases outside the gene matches. Germline V gene lookup returns CDR1 MDHEN and CDR2 SYDVKM. The DNA for the CDR3 is TGTGCCAGCAGACTCCGGGACAGGGGCTCCTACGAGCAGTACTTC. Its translation is CASRLRDRGSYEQYF.

The V gene is TRBV7-6, the J gene TRBJ1-3; TRBD1 might be the D (5 bases). CDR3 length: 17 residues. V lost 5 bases and J 0 bases, leaving 17 bases between the germline ends. Per germline, CDR1 SGHVS and CDR2 FNYEAQ. CDR3 coding DNA: TGTGCCAGCAGCCGAGCGGGACTTTTGAGCTCTGGAAACACCATATATTTT. Protein product: CASSRAGLLSSGNTIYF.

This sequence joins TRBV28 and TRBJ2-3, with TRBD2 identical over 7 bases. Germline CDR1 MDHEN, CDR2 SYDVKM. There are 15 residues in the CDR3. V was pared by 6 bases and J by 0 bases, with 6 bases of the junction left unmatched. The CDR3 reads CASRPSGKSTDTQYF. In DNA form, the CDR3 reads TGTGCCAGCAGACCGAGCGGGAAGAGCACAGATACGCAGTATTTT.

The V call is TRBV18, the J call TRBJ2-2, with D unclear. This CDR3 is 15 amino acids long. Germline values: CDR1 KGHSH, CDR2 LQKENI. V lost 4 bases and J lost 0, with 9 bases in between. The CDR3 sequence: CASSLQGPNTGELFF. The CDR3, as DNA: TGTGCCAGCTCACTCCAAGGCCCGAACACCGGGGAGCTGTTTTTT.

The chain uses TRBV14 and TRBJ2-3, with D perhaps TRBD1 or TRBD2 (5 bases each). Trimming left V 4 bases short and J 6 bases short, with 11 bases between. There are 13 residues in the CDR3. The germline CDR1 and CDR2 sequences are SGHDN and FVKESK. CDR3 protein: CASSLRGADTQYF. CDR3 sequence (DNA): TGTGCCAGCAGCCTAAGAGGGGCGGATACGCAGTATTTT.

The V and J genes are TRBV11-1 and TRBJ1-4, with D unresolved. The V gene lost 2 bases and the J gene lost 5 bases, with 6 bases spanning the gap. CDR1 and CDR2 from the germline V gene are SGHAT and FQDESV (reference sequence). The CDR3 loop spans 13 amino acids. The CDR3 sequence: CASSLSENEKLFF. DNA of the CDR3: TGTGCCAGCAGCTTATCCGAAAATGAAAAACTGTTTTTT.

Turning to this clone: Distinct nucleotide sequences in the sample also encode this CDR3. The chain couples TRBV7-2 to TRBJ1-1; TRBD1 is a possible D gene (5 bases). The V end lost 5 bases, the J end lost 1 base, and 8 bases lay between the germline ends. This CDR3 has 13 amino acids. Germline CDR1 is SGHTA and CDR2 is FQGNSA. The CDR3 is CASSLQENTEAFF. The CDR3, as DNA: TGTGCCAGCAGCCTACAGGAGAACACTGAAGCTTTCTTT.

The rearrangement links TRBV19 to TRBJ1-4; no firm D call. The V gene's germline CDR1 is LNHDA and CDR2 SQIVND (reference sequence). This CDR3 has 16 amino acids. V shed 1 base and J shed 4 bases, with 13 bases lying between them. The CDR3 sequence: CASSIGRTGLNEKLFF. The CDR3 coding sequence is TGTGCCAGTAGTATAGGAAGAACCGGGCTTAATGAAAAACTGTTTTTT.

The rearrangement links TRBV6-5 to TRBJ1-5; 7 positions agree with TRBD1. Germline V gene data show CDR1 as MNHEY and CDR2 as SVGAGI. The CDR3 runs 13 residues. J lost 7 bases, V lost 6 bases, and 6 bases had no gene match. The CDR3, as DNA: TGTGCCAGCAGGCCTGACAGGGACCAGCCCCAGCATTTT. This encodes CASRPDRDQPQHF.

V usage is TRBV5-1 and J usage is TRBJ2-3, with D unresolved. Trimming removed 4 bases from V and 6 bases from J, with 6 bases in between. Germline V gives CDR1 SGHRS, CDR2 YFSETQ. The CDR3 sequence is 11 residues long. The CDR3: CASSIRDTQYF. The CDR3 bases are TGCGCCAGCAGCATCCGGGATACGCAGTATTTT.

This clone was recorded once. The chain has TRBV19 and TRBJ2-7; 12 nucleotides line up with TRBD2. This CDR3 comprises 17 residues. After removal of 3 bases from V and 4 bases from J, the junction contained 10 bases not matched to a gene. Germline values: CDR1 LNHDA, CDR2 SQIVND (reference sequence). This chain's CDR3 is CASSMRLAGGPRYEQYF. CDR3 bases: TGTGCCAGTAGTATGAGGCTAGCGGGAGGGCCGAGGTACGAGCAGTACTTC. Together with reference TRBV19 and TRBJ2-7, the CDR3 gives the full variable domain: DGGITQSPKYLFRKEGQNVTLSCEQNLNHDAMYWYRQDPGQGLRLIYYSQIVNDFQKGDIAEGYSVSREKKESFPLTVTSAQKNPTAFYLCASSMRLAGGPRYEQYFGPGTRLTVT.

The genes are TRBV29-1 and TRBJ2-7; tentative D call: TRBD1 (5 bases). V was cut by 6 bases and J by 4 bases, with 19 bases left in between. CDR1 is SQVTM, CDR2 ANQGSEA, per germline. CDR3 length: 14 residues. CDR3 nucleotides: TGCAGCGTCGTTACAGTGGGAAAGGGGTACGAGCAGTACTTC. Protein sequence: CSVVTVGKGYEQYF.

This sequence joins TRBV25-1 and TRBJ2-3, with 7 nucleotides matching TRBD1. The germline V gene encodes CDR1 MGHDK and CDR2 SYGVNS. The V and J ends lost 3 bases and 0 bases, in that order; junction bases with no gene match: 6. The CDR3 is made up of 16 amino acids. This CDR3 reads CASSDLQGVSTDTQYF. For the CDR3, the DNA is TGTGCCAGCAGTGATCTCCAGGGGGTAAGCACAGATACGCAGTATTTT.

The chain uses TRBV30 and TRBJ2-7; 10 bases are shared with TRBD1. The CDR3 has 15 residues. Germline CDR1 is GTSNPN and CDR2 is SVGIG (reference sequence). With V trimmed by 3 bases and J by 7 bases, 12 bases remained unmatched. CDR3 sequence reads: CAWRPAGTGVREQYF. CDR3 in DNA: TGTGCCTGGAGACCCGCCGGGACAGGGGTAAGGGAGCAGTACTTC.

The genes are TRBV27 and TRBJ2-7, with 9 bases identical to TRBD2. Germline V gene data show CDR1 as MNHEY and CDR2 as SMNVEV (reference sequence). The CDR3 is 22 amino acids. The junction had 29 bases not matched to a gene; V was cut back by 5 bases and J by 3 bases. Here the CDR3 reads CASSPPRLARSGTSIIGYEQYF. CDR3 coding DNA: TGTGCCAGCAGTCCCCCCCGACTCGCCCGCTCCGGGACTAGCATCATAGGCTACGAGCAGTACTTC.

The chain carries TRBV7-3 and TRBJ2-2, with D tentatively TRBD2 (6 bases). Deletions cut 0 bases from V and 7 bases from J, with 15 bases between. This CDR3 has 16 residues. CDR1 is SGHTA, CDR2 FQGTGA, per germline. DNA for the CDR3: TGTGCCAGCAGCTTAACTGGCGGGACCGCCATCGGGGAGCTGTTTTTT. Its translation: CASSLTGGTAIGELFF.

The J gene is TRBJ2-7, the V gene TRBV5-1, with 9 bases identical to TRBD1. Germline assignment: CDR1 SGHRS and CDR2 YFSETQ. Trimming cost V 3 bases and J 5 bases; bases outside gene matches: 6. This CDR3 contains 14 residues. CDR3 coding DNA: TGCGCCAGCAGCTCAAGACAGGGGGGAGACGAGCAGTACTTC. This sequence encodes CASSSRQGGDEQYF.

This sequence joins TRBV28 and TRBJ1-1; weak D call: TRBD1 (6 bases). The CDR3 runs to 15 residues. The germline CDR1 and CDR2 sequences are MDHEN and SYDVKM. Trimming stripped 2 bases from V and 5 bases from J, with 15 bases between. CDR3 residues: CASSLPTRGSTEAFF. The CDR3 nucleotides read TGTGCCAGCAGTTTACCCACCAGGGGCTCTACTGAAGCTTTCTTT.

This clone was detected once. The J gene is TRBJ1-3, the V gene TRBV7-2; D unclear. Germline V gene data show CDR1 as SGHTA and CDR2 as FQGNSA. The V end lost 2 bases, the J end lost 0 bases, and 11 bases lay between the germline ends. The CDR3 consists of 16 residues. CDR3 bases: TGTGCCAGCAGCTTAATACCGCAACTCTCTGGAAACACCATATATTTT. As protein: CASSLIPQLSGNTIYF.

This chain connects TRBV10-1 to TRBJ2-7; a possible D gene is TRBD2 (6 bases). From germline, CDR1 is WNHNN and CDR2 SYGVQD (reference sequence). The CDR3 contains 12 residues. Trimming took off 5 bases at V and 11 bases at J, with 16 bases between the two ends. This CDR3 is CASSRTTEWEYF. CDR3 DNA sequence: TGCGCCAGCAGTAGGACTACTGAGTGGGAGTACTTC.

The chain links TRBV6-1 to TRBJ2-5; the D gene is possibly TRBD2 (5 bases). Germline V gives CDR1 MNHNS, CDR2 SASEGT. V was pared by 0 bases and J by 1 base, with 15 bases between. The CDR3 extends over 17 amino acids. The CDR3 region has the DNA TGTGCCAGCAGTGAAGCGCTTCGAGGGATCCTCCAAGAGACCCAGTACTTC. As protein: CASSEALRGILQETQYF.

V gene TRBV5-1 combines with J gene TRBJ1-3; D may be TRBD1 (5 bases). V was clipped by 0 bases and J by 1 base, with 17 bases between them. Germline lookup yields CDR1 SGHRS and CDR2 YFSETQ. The CDR3 loop spans 18 amino acids. The CDR3 nucleotides are TGCGCCAGCAGCTTGGGTTTAAGGGGCTTTGGTTCTGGAAACACCATATATTTT. Translating it yields CASSLGLRGFGSGNTIYF.

V and J are TRBV18 and TRBJ2-2; 9 nucleotides line up with TRBD1. The CDR3 extends over 18 amino acids. V was clipped by 1 base and J by 6 bases; unmatched bases: 12. Germline CDR1 KGHSH, CDR2 LQKENI. The CDR3 sequence is CASSPQRTGQGGAGELFF. In nucleotides, the CDR3 is TGTGCCAGCTCACCACAACGAACGGGACAGGGAGGAGCCGGGGAGCTGTTTTTT.

About this clone itself: Additional DNA sequences in this sample encode the identical CDR3. The V call is TRBV5-1, the J call TRBJ1-2; tentatively, D is TRBD1 (5 bases). The V end lost 4 bases, the J end lost 0 bases, and 10 bases lay between the germline ends. Per germline, CDR1 SGHRS and CDR2 YFSETQ. The CDR3 runs to 14 residues. CDR3 amino acids: CASSPDSTNYGYTF. As DNA, the CDR3 is TGCGCCAGCAGCCCCGACAGCACTAACTATGGCTACACCTTC.